This T cell receptor beta chain derives from a study of CD8+CD57+ T cells in acquired aplastic anemia. Points from the study as a whole: Patients and controls had in common 25 to 30 CD8+ CDR3 sequences. Statistical testing detected no significant gap in CD8+ Simpson's diversity between patients and controls.

V was trimmed by 1 base and J by 6 bases, leaving 9 bases between them. Germline CDR1 and CDR2: SGHTA and FQGNSA. CDR3 size: 13 residues. Profiles of TCR beta VDJ and CDR3 were generated from a genomic DNA template. TCRdb called the reads again in MiXCR, with one record for every CDR3 protein. The sample lists some 44,000 distinct CDR3 sequences, approximately 67% occurring once. Concerning this clonotype: Its antigen is as yet unknown.

Sequencing was done on a sample of sorted CD4+, CD8+, or CD8+CD57+ T cells (not recorded which) from PBMCs. The J gene is TRBJ2-5, the V gene TRBV7-2, with D unresolved. This sequence was found in a human donor in good health, serving as a control. CDR3 in amino acids: CASSLEDRQTQYF. The CDR3 bases are TGTGCCAGCAGCTTAGAGGACCGGCAGACCCAGTACTTC. Using reference TRBV7-2 and TRBJ2-5 for the parts outside the CDR3, the full variable domain is GAGVSQSPSNKVTEKGKDVELRCDPISGHTALYWYRQSLGQGLEFLIYFQGNSAPDKSGLPSDRFSAERTGGSVSTLTIQRTQQEDSAVYLCASSLEDRQTQYFGPGTRLLVL.